This entry is about one TCR beta chain. This clonotype is characterized as large (0.1 to 1%). The clone's antigen remains unknown. Per-nucleotide qualities are absent, and no much larger clonotype sits a single base away. Within a library made for alpha chains, this beta chain is off target, and its count is uninformative. This sample was taken from a study of spatial heterogeneity in lung cancer (dated 2019 in TCRdb). A note on the overall study: Beta-chain transcripts were consistently detected in greater numbers than alpha-chain transcripts, which likely reflects a higher abundance of beta-chain transcripts. A strong correlation was found between TCR transcript counts in tumor regions and a T cell transcriptional module score from matched bulk RNA-seq. Both alpha and beta chains were TCR-sequenced in samples taken at surgery, namely 220 tumor regions, around 61 matched nontumor lung samples and some 53 PBMC samples. In the raw uncorrected reads, each unique combination of TCR and UMI appeared more than ten times on average. The study linked features of the TCR repertoire to counts of nonsynonymous mutations, which were determined by whole-exome sequencing of tumor tissue. TCR alpha and beta repertoires were quantitatively compared across multiple tumor regions, matched nontumor lung and blood in non-small cell lung cancer.

What the research found in general, with its limitations: The count of ubiquitous expanded TCRs correlated with the count of ubiquitous nonsynonymous mutations, and the count of regional expanded TCRs correlated with the count of regional nonsynonymous mutations. The number of expanded intratumoral alpha and beta TCRs correlated with the tumor nonsynonymous mutation count. Additional single-cell paired TCR alpha and beta sequencing was considered necessary to confirm, at a functional level, the hypothesis that regional TCRs recognize regional mutations. TCR-seq coverage of tumor T cells was estimated to be only approximately 7.3% for alpha chains and approximately 12% for beta chains.

Sample time point, as interpreted from the label and publication: sample taken at primary tumor resection. Samples were obtained from about 75 patients with early-stage, untreated non-small cell lung cancer from the lung TRACERx cohort. Without any cell sorting, TCR sequencing was performed on whole RNA extracted either from tumor and nontumor lung tissue or from cryopreserved PBMC samples. A patient was chosen for TCR sequencing only when enough RNA was available from at least two tumor regions. Before being selected, tumor and adjacent nontumor lung specimens were reviewed by a lung pathologist. The CDR3 runs 15 amino acids, cysteine and phenylalanine included. Only CDR3 DNA remains: 45 bases, in frame from the first base. Trimming accounts for 3 bases at V and 2 bases at J, while the number of junction bases matched to no gene is 7. CDR1 and CDR2 (DFQATT, SNEGSKA) derive from the germline V gene (reference sequence).

The library came from 5' RACE. The instrument given in TCRdb is NextSeq 500. In the TCR library protocol, a unique molecular identifier was attached to each TCR cDNA molecule so that PCR and sequencing errors could be corrected. Per the source publication's procedure: Decombinator tools were used for TCR identification, UMI-based error correction and CDR3 extraction. TCRs above a frequency of 2 per 1,000, corresponding to the top 1% of the tumor frequency distribution, were defined as expanded. Expanded tumor TCRs statistically deemed absent (corrected P<0.05) from at least one tumor region were classed as regional, and all other expanded tumor TCRs were classed as ubiquitous. Renyi diversity was calculated using the R vegan package after each repertoire was subsampled 100 times to 5,000 TCRs. To build CDR3 similarity networks, amino acid triplet string-kernel similarity was used, and CDR3s were connected when their pairwise similarity was above 0.82. TCRdb's own reprocessing of the public reads used fastp at Q25 and MiXCR and kept productive beta chains. Every entry covers one CDR3 protein and lists the most common genes and DNA from its rows. TCRdb's processing, not the authors', yielded these V and J calls. The sample data list about 4,000 distinct CDR3 sequences, and around a tenth of these were observed just once. Of the sample, about 28% is held by the ten largest clones.

The source of this sequence is a male donor with early-stage non-small cell lung cancer. Source: lung tumor tissue, taken at surgery. The chain is assembled from TRBV20-1 and TRBJ2-5; 9 bases in the junction line up with TRBD2. CDR3 sequence: CSASWRTSVQETQYF. The DNA sequence is TGCAGTGCTAGTTGGCGGACTAGCGTACAAGAGACCCAGTACTTC.